This entry lists 26 T cell receptor beta chains sequenced from one sample in a study of cytomegalovirus exposure and HLA in healthy donors. 13 Jbeta primers and 60 Vbeta primers were used for the PCR. Only in-frame clones appear in the TCRdb table, and some are missing; sequencing was by immunoSEQ multiplex PCR. Counted here are hundreds of thousands of clones, more than 65% occurring once; the ten biggest clones make up roughly 0.6%. Sequences were obtained from PBMCs. Source of these receptors: a man aged 18-30 years in good health and CMV-seronegative.

The gene calls are TRBV5-1 and TRBJ2-3, with 8 bases that match TRBD1. Germline V gene data show CDR1 as SGHRS and CDR2 as YFSETQ. The length of the CDR3 is 16 residues. Trimming at V came to 5 bases and at J to 3 bases, leaving 11 bases not matched to a gene. This CDR3 reads CASSSTGTGGTDTQYF. CDR3 nucleotides: TGCGCCAGCAGTTCGACCGGGACAGGAGGAACAGATACGCAGTATTTT.

In nucleotides, the CDR3 is TGTGCCAGCAGCCCCCGGACTAGCAGCAATGAGCAGTTCTTC. Protein product: CASSPRTSSNEQFF. The chain uses TRBV7-9 and TRBJ2-1, with 8 nucleotides matching TRBD2. This CDR3 has 14 amino acids. V shed 5 bases and J 6 bases; nucleotides not matched to a gene: 6. Germline CDR1 reads SEHNR; CDR2 reads FQNEAQ (reference sequence).

Only one count was recorded for this clone. The chain joins TRBV27 to TRBJ2-7; 10 bases match TRBD1. This CDR3 contains 14 residues. The germline CDR1 and CDR2 sequences are MNHEY and SMNVEV (reference sequence). The junction had 8 bases not matched to a gene; V was cut back by 8 bases and J by 4 bases. CDR3 sequence reads: CASHTGTGVYEQYF. In DNA, the CDR3 is TGTGCCAGCCATACCGGGACAGGGGTGTACGAGCAGTACTTC.

This chain links TRBV30 with TRBJ2-6; 9 positions match TRBD1. The junction had 9 bases not matched to a gene; V was cut back by 2 bases and J by 4 bases. Germline lookup yields CDR1 GTSNPN and CDR2 SVGIG (reference sequence). There are 17 residues in the CDR3. CDR3 sequence reads: CAWSLTGGGSGANVLTF. The CDR3 DNA sequence: TGTGCCTGGAGTCTGACAGGGGGAGGCTCCGGGGCCAACGTCCTGACTTTC.

The gene calls are TRBV7-3 and TRBJ1-1; 9 bases are shared with TRBD1. V shed 5 bases and J 7 bases; nucleotides not matched to a gene: 5. Germline V gene lookup returns CDR1 SGHTA and CDR2 FQGTGA. This CDR3 has 13 amino acids. CDR3 residues: CASSEQGASEAFF. The CDR3 nucleotides are TGTGCCAGCAGCGAACAGGGGGCGAGTGAAGCTTTCTTT. The full variable domain, with the rest looked up from reference TRBV7-3 and TRBJ1-1, is GAGVSQTPSNKVTEKGKYVELRCDPISGHTALYWYRQSLGQGPEFLIYFQGTGAADDSGLPNDRFFAVRPEGSVSTLKIQRTERGDSAVYLCASSEQGASEAFFGQGTRLTVV.

This chain uses TRBV4-2 with TRBJ2-7, with D perhaps matching TRBD2 (5 bases). V dropped 0 bases and J dropped 7 bases, with 13 bases sitting between them. Germline CDR1 is LGHNA and CDR2 is YNFKEQ. The CDR3 totals 14 residues. The CDR3 bases are TGTGCCAGCAGCCAAGACCCGCTAGCTGGGGAGCAGTACTTC. Protein product: CASSQDPLAGEQYF.

This chain connects TRBV27 to TRBJ2-7; 8 positions match TRBD2. Germline V lookup: CDR1 MNHEY, CDR2 SMNVEV (reference sequence). The V segment lost 6 bases and the J segment 4 bases; nucleotides outside the gene matches: 14. The CDR3 length is 16 residues. This CDR3 reads CASSSPSREVGYEQYF. The CDR3 DNA is TGTGCCAGCAGCTCTCCCTCGCGGGAGGTGGGATACGAGCAGTACTTC.

The chain employs TRBV19 and TRBJ2-7; 9 bases align to TRBD1. This CDR3 is 15 amino acids long. The germline V gene has CDR1 LNHDA and CDR2 SQIVND (reference sequence). V was pared by 3 bases and J by 8 bases, with 11 bases of the junction left unmatched. CDR3 amino acids: CASSMGSGTGRQQYF. CDR3 sequence (DNA): TGTGCCAGTAGTATGGGTTCCGGGACAGGGAGGCAGCAGTACTTC.

V and J are TRBV11-2 and TRBJ2-1; D gene unclear. This CDR3 is built from 15 residues. CDR1 and CDR2 from the germline V gene are SGHAT and FQNNGV. V was cut by 5 bases and J by 2 bases, with 13 bases left in between. The CDR3, as DNA: TGTGCCAGCAGCGCGGAAACGGATCCCTACAATGAGCAGTTCTTC. The encoded protein is CASSAETDPYNEQFF. Looking up the rest from reference TRBV11-2 and TRBJ2-1 gives the full variable domain: EAGVAQSPRYKIIEKRQSVAFWCNPISGHATLYWYQQILGQGPKLLIQFQNNGVVDDSQLPKDRFSAERLKGVDSTLKIQPAKLEDSAVYLCASSAETDPYNEQFFGPGTRLTVL.

This rearrangement joins TRBV30 to TRBJ2-7; 10 nucleotides match TRBD2. CDR1 is GTSNPN and CDR2 is SVGIG in the germline V gene (reference sequence). This CDR3 has 15 amino acids. V trimming: 2 bases; J trimming: 5 bases; junction bases outside the gene matches: 9. Here the CDR3 DNA reads TGTGCCTGGAGTTCCCTAGCGGGGGTAACCCACGAGCAGTACTTC. The encoded protein is CAWSSLAGVTHEQYF.

In its sample, this clone was seen a few times. The CDR3 region is CASSGTSGAPTDTQYF. CDR3 DNA: TGTGCCAGCAGTGGGACTAGCGGGGCCCCCACAGATACGCAGTATTTT. This rearrangement joins TRBV28 to TRBJ2-3; 13 positions match TRBD2. The CDR3 has 16 residues. The germline gives CDR1 MDHEN, CDR2 SYDVKM. With V trimmed by 5 bases and J by 2 bases, 4 bases remained unmatched.

This clone was seen only once. The chain combines TRBV7-9 with TRBJ2-2; 7 nucleotides match TRBD2. V shed 5 bases and J 4 bases; nucleotides not matched to a gene: 10. Germline V gene lookup returns CDR1 SEHNR and CDR2 FQNEAQ (reference sequence). The CDR3 loop spans 16 amino acids. In DNA, the CDR3 is TGTGCCAGCAGCGACCGGGGAGGGGAGATCACCGGGGAGCTGTTTTTT. The encoded protein is CASSDRGGEITGELFF.

This chain's CDR3 is CASSLEGALGYTF. In DNA, the CDR3 is TGTGCCAGCAGCTTGGAGGGGGCGCTTGGCTACACCTTC. The chain employs TRBV7-9 and TRBJ1-2; TRBD1 matches at 7 bases. Looked up from germline, CDR1 is SEHNR and CDR2 is FQNEAQ (reference sequence). The CDR3 totals 13 residues. V dropped 3 bases and J dropped 7; count of bases not matched to a gene: 5.

There are a few counts of this clone. V and J are TRBV27 and TRBJ2-7, with 7 bases matching TRBD1. This CDR3 contains 15 residues. After removal of 6 bases from V and 6 bases from J, the junction contained 14 bases not matched to a gene. The germline V gene has CDR1 MNHEY and CDR2 SMNVEV (reference sequence). CDR3 nucleotide sequence: TGTGCCAGCAGCACTCTGGGCAGGGGGATCGGCGAGCAGTACTTC. It encodes CASSTLGRGIGEQYF.

DNA for the CDR3: TGTGCCAGTAGCCAGGGAAACAGCAATCAGCCCCAGCATTTT. Protein sequence: CASSQGNSNQPQHF. V and J are TRBV19 and TRBJ1-5, with a possible D match to TRBD1 (5 bases). CDR1 is LNHDA and CDR2 is SQIVND in the germline V gene (reference sequence). V lost 6 bases to trimming and J lost 1 base, with 10 bases between them. The CDR3 contains 14 residues.

The rearrangement links TRBV5-1 to TRBJ1-2; 9 nucleotides agree with TRBD1. The ends lost 4 bases at V and 10 bases at J; junction bases unmatched: 11. CDR3 length equals 14 residues. Germline V gene data show CDR1 as SGHRS and CDR2 as YFSETQ. CDR3 in amino acids: CASSTRTGDGVYTF. CDR3 in DNA: TGCGCCAGCAGCACCCGGACAGGGGATGGTGTCTACACCTTC.

The chain couples TRBV5-4 to TRBJ2-3; 11 bases are a match to TRBD1. The CDR3 covers 15 residues. Germline CDR1 is SGHNT and CDR2 is YYREEE (reference sequence). Trimming removed 2 bases from V and 4 bases from J; junction bases left unmatched: 3. Written as DNA, the CDR3 is TGTGCCAGCAGCTTCCCGGGACAGGGGGCAGATACGCAGTATTTT. This translates into CASSFPGQGADTQYF.

The rearrangement joins TRBV29-1 to TRBJ1-1, with D perhaps matching TRBD1 (6 bases). This CDR3 contains 13 residues. CDR1 and CDR2 from the germline V gene are SQVTM and ANQGSEA. Between the trimmed V and J ends, which lost 7 bases and 1 base, there was a span of 13 bases. The CDR3 bases are TGCAGCGCCCGAGGGGGAACGAACACTGAAGCTTTCTTT. It codes for CSARGGTNTEAFF.

This sequence joins TRBV11-3 and TRBJ2-7; possibly TRBD2 for D (6 bases). The CDR3 length is 13 residues. In germline, CDR1 is SGHNT, CDR2 YENEEA. The V end lost 3 bases, the J end lost 2 bases, and 8 bases lay between the germline ends. The CDR3 region has the DNA TGTGCCAGCAGCTTTCCGGGGGCCTACGAGCAGTACTTC. Its protein is CASSFPGAYEQYF.

This clone was recorded once. The chain links TRBV6-1 to TRBJ1-5; D is possibly TRBD1 (5 bases). V was clipped by 0 bases and J by 2 bases, with 17 bases between them. This CDR3 region has 18 residues. Germline V CDR1 and CDR2: MNHNS, SASEGT. The CDR3 loop is CASSEAGVGLSGNQPQHF. DNA of the CDR3: TGTGCCAGCAGTGAAGCAGGGGTAGGGCTTTCGGGCAATCAGCCCCAGCATTTT.

V is TRBV5-1 and J is TRBJ2-2; perhaps TRBD2 as D (5 bases). V gave up 4 bases and J gave up 5 bases, with 12 bases separating them. The germline CDR1 and CDR2 sequences are SGHRS and YFSETQ. The CDR3 totals 14 residues. The CDR3 spells CASSLIGETGELFF. The CDR3 nucleotides read TGCGCCAGCAGCCTCATCGGGGAGACCGGGGAGCTGTTTTTT.

This chain uses TRBV7-3 with TRBJ1-1; D remains unclear. The CDR3 has 14 residues. With 5 bases removed from V and 4 bases from J, the gap between germline ends came to 14 bases. Germline V gene data show CDR1 as SGHTA and CDR2 as FQGTGA. The CDR3 DNA is TGTGCCAGCAGCCCCGGGTCGGGATCCACTGAAGCTTTCTTT. Amino acids: CASSPGSGSTEAFF.

The chain recombines TRBV10-3 with TRBJ2-1, with 9 bases fitting TRBD1. This CDR3 contains 15 residues. The trim removed 2 bases at V and 10 bases at J, leaving 9 bases unmatched. CDR1 and CDR2 from the germline V gene are ENHRY and SYGVKD. Here the CDR3 reads CAISEGGQGTREQFF. Here the CDR3 DNA reads TGTGCCATCAGTGAGGGGGGACAGGGTACTCGGGAGCAGTTCTTC.

This clone occurred once. The sample has other DNA sequences that encode this CDR3 too. The chain links TRBV5-1 to TRBJ2-3; 8 bases agree with TRBD2. The length of the CDR3 is 16 residues. Germline V gene data show CDR1 as SGHRS and CDR2 as YFSETQ. Trimming cost V 0 bases and J 0 bases; bases outside gene matches: 3. The CDR3 sequence is CASSLALAGSTDTQYF. DNA for the CDR3: TGCGCCAGCAGCTTGGCTCTAGCGGGCAGCACAGATACGCAGTATTTT. The full variable domain, its missing parts supplied by reference TRBV5-1 and TRBJ2-3, is KAGVTQTPRYLIKTRGQQVTLSCSPISGHRSVSWYQQTPGQGLQFLFEYFSETQRNKGNFPGRFSGRQFSNSRSEMNVSTLELGDSALYLCASSLALAGSTDTQYFGPGTRLTVL.

This chain connects TRBV5-1 to TRBJ2-1, with 7 nucleotides matching TRBD2. The CDR3 consists of 16 residues. From germline, CDR1 is SGHRS and CDR2 YFSETQ. V lost 0 bases to trimming and J lost 6 bases; unmatched junction nucleotides: 9. This CDR3 is CASSLVGGDFGNEQFF. The CDR3 DNA sequence: TGCGCCAGCAGCTTGGTGGGGGGGGATTTTGGCAATGAGCAGTTCTTC.

The rearrangement joins TRBV5-1 to TRBJ2-7; TRBD2 matches 14 bases. Losses at the gene ends were 4 bases for V and 3 bases for J; bases not matched to a gene: 3. Per the germline V gene, CDR1 is SGHRS and CDR2 is YFSETQ. CDR3 size: 15 residues. CDR3 nucleotides: TGCGCCAGCAGCGGGACTAGCGGGAGTCGCTACGAGCAGTACTTC. Its protein product is CASSGTSGSRYEQYF. Full variable domain (rest looked up from reference TRBV5-1 and TRBJ2-7): KAGVTQTPRYLIKTRGQQVTLSCSPISGHRSVSWYQQTPGQGLQFLFEYFSETQRNKGNFPGRFSGRQFSNSRSEMNVSTLELGDSALYLCASSGTSGSRYEQYFGPGTRLTVT.